This entry lists 31 T cell receptor beta chains sequenced from one sample in a study of shared clonotypes between healthy human individuals. Assay: immunoSEQ multiplex PCR; the TCRdb copy retains only in-frame clones and omits some. The sample records 2,500,000 or so clones, over 85% being singletons. The material sequenced was naive CD4+ T cells sorted from blood. The subset was: CD45RA+ positively selected. The receptors were sampled from a man aged 18 to 30 in good health.

This sequence joins TRBV28 and TRBJ2-1; 9 bases align to TRBD2. Trimming at V came to 8 bases and at J to 3 bases, leaving 14 bases not matched to a gene. There are 17 residues in the CDR3. Germline lookup yields CDR1 MDHEN and CDR2 SYDVKM. DNA of the CDR3: TGTGCCAGCCAAGCCTTCCCGGGTAGCGGGGGCTACAATGAGCAGTTCTTC. Translated: CASQAFPGSGGYNEQFF. Based on the CDR3 plus reference TRBV28 and TRBJ2-1, the full variable domain is DVKVTQSSRYLVKRTGEKVFLECVQDMDHENMFWYRQDPGLGLRLIYFSYDVKMKEKGDIPEGYSVSREKKERFSLILESASTNQTSMYLCASQAFPGSGGYNEQFFGPGTRLTVL.

V gene TRBV2 combines with J gene TRBJ1-6; a weak D match, TRBD1 (6 bases). V was cut by 4 bases and J by 6 bases, with 7 bases left in between. Per the germline V gene, CDR1 is SNHLY and CDR2 is FYNNEI. The CDR3 has 13 residues. The CDR3, as DNA: TGTGCCAGCAGTGCAGGGGTTAATTCACCCCTCCACTTT. It encodes CASSAGVNSPLHF.

For this clone: Other DNA sequences within the sample encode an identical CDR3. The CDR3 protein is CASSPQGTNTEAFF. The CDR3 coding sequence is TGTGCCAGCTCACCACAGGGGACGAACACTGAAGCTTTCTTT. The chain is built from TRBV18 and TRBJ1-1, with a weak D call TRBD1 (5 bases). Per germline, CDR1 KGHSH and CDR2 LQKENI. The V end lost 1 base, the J end lost 1 base, and 7 bases lay between the germline ends. The CDR3 is 14 amino acids.

This chain uses TRBV29-1 with TRBJ2-1; 8 bases line up with TRBD1. The CDR3 sequence is 15 residues long. Losses at the gene ends were 4 bases for V and 0 bases for J; bases not matched to a gene: 5. Germline V gene data show CDR1 as SQVTM and CDR2 as ANQGSEA. CDR3 DNA sequence: TGCAGCGTTGTCGGGACAGGTAACTCCTACAATGAGCAGTTCTTC. This encodes CSVVGTGNSYNEQFF.

The chain couples TRBV6-5 to TRBJ1-6, with D uncertain. The CDR3 contains 14 residues. V dropped 3 bases and J dropped 6 bases, with 9 bases sitting between them. The germline gives CDR1 MNHEY, CDR2 SVGAGI. Here the CDR3 reads CASSYRPANSPLHF. The CDR3 bases are TGTGCCAGCAGTTATAGGCCAGCTAATTCACCCCTCCACTTT.

The J gene is TRBJ1-1, the V gene TRBV18, with D maybe TRBD1 (6 bases). The CDR3 is 11 residues long. CDR1 and CDR2 from the germline V gene are KGHSH and LQKENI. The ends were cut back, 6 bases at V and 8 bases at J, with 10 bases in the middle. The CDR3 sequence is CASSFGQEAFF. The CDR3 coding sequence is TGTGCCAGCTCCTTCGGACAGGAAGCTTTCTTT.

The V call is TRBV5-4, the J call TRBJ2-7; tentatively, D is TRBD1 or TRBD2 (5 bases each). The CDR3 has 14 residues. Germline assignment: CDR1 SGHNT and CDR2 YYREEE (reference sequence). Deletions cut 4 bases from V and 6 bases from J, with 17 bases between. The DNA for the CDR3 is TGTGCCAGCAGCCTGGGGGAGCAGGGAGTCGAGCAGTACTTC. Translated, it gives CASSLGEQGVEQYF.

The genes are TRBV11-2 and TRBJ2-1; D unclear. CDR3 length equals 12 residues. V was pared by 0 bases and J by 10 bases, with 7 bases between. Looked up from germline, CDR1 is SGHAT and CDR2 is FQNNGV. The CDR3 nucleotides are TGTGCCAGCAGCTTAGACCGACGAGAGCAGTTCTTC. Residues: CASSLDRREQFF.

The chain carries TRBV28 and TRBJ2-7; 7 nucleotides match TRBD1. The V segment lost 5 bases and the J segment 3 bases; nucleotides outside the gene matches: 10. The germline V gene has CDR1 MDHEN and CDR2 SYDVKM. The CDR3 length is 15 residues. The CDR3 sequence: CASSPGTASYYEQYF. In DNA, the CDR3 is TGTGCCAGCAGTCCCGGGACAGCGAGTTACTACGAGCAGTACTTC.

With regard to this clone: Other DNA sequences in this specimen translate into the identical CDR3. The chain employs TRBV30 and TRBJ2-7, with 9 positions matching TRBD1. The CDR3 is 12 amino acids. V lost 4 bases and J lost 4; bases outside the gene matches: 2. Germline assignment: CDR1 GTSNPN and CDR2 SVGIG (reference sequence). The CDR3 sequence: CAWNDRGYEQYF. The DNA for the CDR3 is TGTGCCTGGAATGACAGGGGGTACGAGCAGTACTTC.

The chain recombines TRBV7-2 with TRBJ2-7; no clear D. The CDR3 sequence is 12 residues long. Germline loops: CDR1 SGHTA, CDR2 FQGNSA. Trimming took off 5 bases at V and 3 bases at J, with 8 bases between the two ends. The CDR3 nucleotides are TGTGCCAGCAGCGATTGGGACTACGAGCAGTACTTC. Translated, it gives CASSDWDYEQYF.

The rearrangement links TRBV7-3 to TRBJ2-3, with 8 bases identical to TRBD2. CDR3 length equals 17 residues. Looked up from germline, CDR1 is SGHTA and CDR2 is FQGTGA. Losses at the gene ends were 2 bases for V and 1 base for J; bases not matched to a gene: 8. This CDR3 is CASSLFMRGAGTDTQYF. The CDR3 bases are TGTGCCAGCAGCTTATTCATGCGGGGGGCTGGCACAGATACGCAGTATTTT.

This rearrangement joins TRBV29-1 to TRBJ2-7; no firm D call. Trimming pared 3 bases from V and 2 bases from J, leaving 11 bases between. The CDR3 contains 13 residues. Germline assignment: CDR1 SQVTM and CDR2 ANQGSEA. The CDR3 sequence is CSVERLLTYEQYF. CDR3 DNA sequence: TGCAGCGTTGAGAGGCTGCTAACCTACGAGCAGTACTTC.

Regarding this clone: In the same sample, other DNA sequences code for this CDR3. The DNA of the CDR3 is TGCGCCAGCAGCTTAGGGGAGTTCACAGATACGCAGTATTTT. It translates to CASSLGEFTDTQYF. The J gene is TRBJ2-3, the V gene TRBV5-1, with D perhaps assigned TRBD1 or TRBD2 (5 bases each). The V end lost 2 bases, the J end lost 2 bases, and 9 bases lay between the germline ends. This CDR3 comprises 14 residues. Germline V gives CDR1 SGHRS, CDR2 YFSETQ.

This clone was seen only once. The rearrangement links TRBV14 to TRBJ2-1, with 8 bases that match TRBD2. Unmatched junction bases numbered 6, after V lost 4 bases and J lost 4 bases. Germline CDR1 reads SGHDN; CDR2 reads FVKESK. The CDR3 loop spans 15 amino acids. DNA of the CDR3: TGTGCCAGCAGCCGTCCGGGGGGGCCTTACAATGAGCAGTTCTTC. Amino acids: CASSRPGGPYNEQFF.

A word on this clone: Other DNA sequences in this sample translate to the same CDR3. The rearrangement links TRBV28 to TRBJ1-4, with D unclear. Trimming removed 3 bases from V and 0 bases from J, with 8 bases in between. Germline V gene data show CDR1 as MDHEN and CDR2 as SYDVKM. The CDR3 runs to 15 residues. The CDR3 region has the DNA TGTGCCAGCAGTTTTCGGCGGGCAACTAATGAAAAACTGTTTTTT. It is translated as CASSFRRATNEKLFF.

J is TRBJ2-1 and V is TRBV9; D might be TRBD2 (5 bases). Trimming removed 4 bases at V and 0 bases at J, with 11 bases between. Germline CDR1 is SGDLS and CDR2 is YYNGEE. This CDR3 comprises 15 residues. Written as DNA, the CDR3 is TGTGCCAGCAGCTTCGGAGGTAGCTCCTACAATGAGCAGTTCTTC. Translated: CASSFGGSSYNEQFF. The whole variable domain, filled in from reference TRBV9 and TRBJ2-1, reads DSGVTQTPKHLITATGQRVTLRCSPRSGDLSVYWYQQSLDQGLQFLIQYYNGEERAKGNILERFSAQQFPDLHSELNLSSLELGDSALYFCASSFGGSSYNEQFFGPGTRLTVL.

The table lists this clone with a few counts. J is TRBJ1-6 and V is TRBV7-8, with a possible D match to TRBD1 (6 bases). Looked up from germline, CDR1 is SGHVS and CDR2 is FQNEAQ. V was trimmed by 6 bases and J by 7 bases, leaving 10 bases between them. The CDR3 extends over 13 amino acids. The CDR3 DNA follows: TGTGCCAGCAGTGCCGGGGGCAATTCACCCCTCCACTTT. Translation: CASSAGGNSPLHF.

The chain links TRBV21-1 to TRBJ2-2; the table's D call TRBD2 went unverified against the DNA. TRBV21-1 is a documented pseudogene. This CDR3 spans 18 amino acids. CDR3 in DNA: TGTGCCAGCAGCATCGGACTAGCGGGGGGCCAGCACACCGGGGAGCTGTTTTTT. Amino acids: CASSIGLAGGQHTGELFF.

The chain combines TRBV9 with TRBJ1-3; a weak D match, TRBD1 (6 bases). CDR3 length: 16 amino acids. Trimming removed 3 bases from V and 0 bases from J, with 13 bases in between. CDR1 is SGDLS, CDR2 YYNGEE, per germline. The CDR3 bases are TGTGCCAGCAGCGCCGGGACACTAGTCTCTGGAAACACCATATATTTT. Translation: CASSAGTLVSGNTIYF.

The rearrangement uses TRBV19 and TRBJ1-1; no firm D call. V was pared by 4 bases and J by 0 bases, with 6 bases between. This CDR3 has 13 amino acids. Germline CDR1 and CDR2: LNHDA and SQIVND (reference sequence). CDR3 loop: CASSTSVNTEAFF. In nucleotides, the CDR3 is TGTGCCAGTAGTACCTCGGTGAACACTGAAGCTTTCTTT.

This sequence joins TRBV19 and TRBJ2-5, with 7 bases fitting TRBD2. Unmatched junction bases numbered 4, after V lost 7 bases and J lost 2 bases. This CDR3 is 13 amino acids long. Germline V gene lookup returns CDR1 LNHDA and CDR2 SQIVND (reference sequence). The DNA for the CDR3 is TGTGCCAGTAAAGCTAGCGGACAAGAGACCCAGTACTTC. As protein: CASKASGQETQYF.

A note on this clone: The same CDR3 can be traced to other DNA sequences in this sample. The chain is built from TRBV7-9 and TRBJ1-4; the match to TRBD1 covers 8 bases. V trimming: 4 bases; J trimming: 8 bases; junction bases outside the gene matches: 3. This CDR3 contains 13 residues. Germline CDR1 SEHNR, CDR2 FQNEAQ (reference sequence). CDR3 loop: CASSSRTGEKLFF. CDR3 DNA sequence: TGTGCCAGCAGCTCACGGACAGGGGAAAAACTGTTTTTT.

In this sample, this clone turned up once. As DNA, the CDR3 is TGTGCCACGAGGACAGGGTCCTACGAGCAGTACTTC. Its protein product is CATRTGSYEQYF. The V gene is TRBV2, the J gene TRBJ2-7; 8 nucleotides agree with TRBD1. V lost 10 bases, J lost 1 base, and 3 bases stayed unmatched. Germline assignment: CDR1 SNHLY and CDR2 FYNNEI. The length of the CDR3 is 12 residues.

The table lists this clone with a count of one. This rearrangement joins TRBV7-2 to TRBJ1-2, with D perhaps TRBD1 (5 bases). The CDR3 sequence is 17 residues long. Trimming removed 5 bases from V and 0 bases from J, with 19 bases in between. Germline values: CDR1 SGHTA, CDR2 FQGNSA. CDR3 loop: CASSIFGTGAPNYGYTF. The CDR3 bases are TGTGCCAGCAGCATCTTCGGAACAGGTGCCCCTAACTATGGCTACACCTTC.

The chain links TRBV7-9 to TRBJ1-5, with 7 positions matching TRBD1. The germline CDR1 and CDR2 sequences are SEHNR and FQNEAQ (reference sequence). The CDR3 contains 14 residues. V was clipped by 4 bases and J by 1 base; unmatched bases: 1. As DNA, the CDR3 is TGTGCCAGCAGCTGGGACAGAAGCAATCAGCCCCAGCATTTT. This sequence encodes CASSWDRSNQPQHF.

This sequence joins TRBV29-1 and TRBJ1-2, with TRBD1 matching over 7 bases. From germline, CDR1 is SQVTM and CDR2 ANQGSEA. The CDR3 has 16 residues. The V segment lost 0 bases and the J segment 0 bases; nucleotides outside the gene matches: 7. The CDR3 DNA sequence: TGCAGCGTTGAAGAAGGCAGGGGGAAAGCTAACTATGGCTACACCTTC. Translated, it gives CSVEEGRGKANYGYTF.

The V and J genes are TRBV4-3 and TRBJ2-1; no clear D. Per the germline V gene, CDR1 is LGHNA and CDR2 is YSLEER. The V gene lost 1 base and the J gene lost 5 bases, with 12 bases spanning the gap. The length of the CDR3 is 15 residues. The CDR3 bases are TGCGCCAGCAGCCAAGTTTCCGTAGGGAACAATGAGCAGTTCTTC. Amino acid sequence: CASSQVSVGNNEQFF.

The V call is TRBV5-1, the J call TRBJ1-2; tentative D call: TRBD1 (5 bases). The V gene's germline CDR1 is SGHRS and CDR2 YFSETQ. V lost 3 bases and J 4 bases, leaving 16 bases between the germline ends. The CDR3 is made up of 15 amino acids. CDR3 coding DNA: TGCGCCAGCAGCTCCCGTCCTGACAGCACCTATGGCTACACCTTC. The encoded protein is CASSSRPDSTYGYTF.

This chain connects TRBV5-6 to TRBJ2-5; D possibly corresponds to TRBD2 (6 bases). The CDR3 sequence is 12 residues long. V was trimmed by 0 bases and J by 12 bases, leaving 12 bases between them. Germline-derived CDR1 and CDR2 are SGHDT and YYEEEE. CDR3 sequence: CASSLGMGGKYF. The CDR3 nucleotides read TGTGCCAGCAGCTTGGGTATGGGGGGAAAGTACTTC.

The chain has TRBV14 and TRBJ1-1, with 8 bases fitting TRBD1. The CDR3 covers 18 residues. The V gene end was trimmed by 4 bases and the J gene end by 11 bases; junction bases not matched to a gene: 24. Germline CDR1 SGHDN, CDR2 FVKESK. CDR3 loop: CASSRINPFTGGNGRAFF. CDR3 bases: TGTGCCAGCAGCCGTATAAATCCTTTTACAGGGGGAAATGGCCGGGCTTTCTTT.